The T cell receptor (beta chain) described here comes from a study of shared T cell receptors in the human thymus. The data were produced by immunoSEQ multiplex PCR, yet TCRdb's version contains in-frame clones alone and is incomplete. The sample has hundreds of thousands of clones; more than 75% are singletons. The V end was cut by 0 bases, the J end by 4 bases, with 14 bases between. This CDR3 is 16 amino acids long. CDR1 and CDR2 from the germline V gene are SNHLY and FYNNEI. These data were also reused for a study on human thymus T cells. That investigation notes: It was from resections taken during corrective heart surgery that the thymus tissue came. V and J genes seemed to be used with bias in thymic and blood repertoires. In unrelated individuals, thymic repertoires overlapped highly, according to related research.

This receptor was taken from a boy under two years old with a congenital heart defect. Sequencing input: thymocytes. V and J are TRBV2 and TRBJ2-3; perhaps TRBD1 as D (6 bases). For the CDR3, the DNA is TGTGCCAGCAGTGAAGCTCCAGGGGTTGTGTCAGATACGCAGTATTTT. This encodes CASSEAPGVVSDTQYF.